Here is one TCR beta chain with its context. Its antigen is unknown. One base away there is no much larger clone; base qualities are not given. The library was built by means of PCR. Sequenced on an Illumina MiSeq. cDNA was made using SMARTScribe reverse transcriptase and a 5' template-switch oligo that added a universal priming site. Each cDNA molecule was tagged by a 12-nucleotide random unique molecular identifier (UMI) carried on the template-switch oligo. During reverse transcription, TCRbeta transcripts were targeted using chain-specific reverse primers. Leftover template-switch adapters were removed by uracil DNA glycosylase treatment, and cDNA was purified using a Qiagen MinElute kit. For the first PCR, around 23 cycles were run with KAPA HiFi HotStart ReadyMix and step-out primers, split across four 50 ul reactions. Products of the first-round PCR were gel-purified before additional amplification. Illumina Nextera adapters were attached in a second approximately 8-cycle PCR, after which libraries were purified and pooled. A 50-nucleotide 5' read captured the UMI barcode for each TCRbeta molecule. In the original analysis: The MIGEC toolkit was used to group reads by UMI into consensus reads. PEAR was used to merge forward and reverse consensus reads, producing the final reads. Identical UMI-sequence pairs found in more than one library were treated as cross-sample contamination and removed by a custom decontamination script. MIGMAP, a wrapper around IgBLAST, was used to carry out V(D)J assignment and CDR3 extraction. TCR clonotypes were defined by identical V gene, J gene and CDR3 amino acid sequence, and CDR1 and CDR2 were left unsequenced. The public sequencing data were trimmed at Q25 with fastp and processed into clonotypes with MiXCR by TCRdb, which kept only in-frame beta chains. CDR3 protein duplicates are merged, each entry listing the most common genes and DNA. TCRdb's processing, not the authors' own work, is the source of the V and J calls. Recorded for this sample are over 3,500 distinct CDR3 sequences; more than 50% of them occurred a single time. The biggest ten clones account for around 25% of the sample.

This entry belongs to a study of robustness of blood B and T cell sequencing (dated by TCRdb to between 2017 and 2018). Study-wide context: The study aimed to determine how much peripheral blood is needed to reliably characterize an individual's TCRbeta and IgG repertoires. As technical replicates, two replicate TCRbeta cDNA libraries were made from one shared RNA pool taken from a single 10 ml draw. In each of the approximately 10 independently drawn blood samples, TCRbeta and IgG repertoires were quantified.

mRNA, which captures expressed receptors, was used instead of genomic DNA for quantification of TCRbeta repertoires. Buffy coat leukocytes were collected into Trizol, and RNA was extracted with the Direct-zol RNA MiniPrep Plus kit without cell sorting. EDTA blood tubes were centrifuged immediately at 4°C to separate plasma, buffy coat and red blood cells. CDR1 and CDR2 were assigned from the germline V gene as ENHRY and SYGVKD. Including the terminal cysteine and phenylalanine, the CDR3 comprises 12 residues. Kept here is only the CDR3 DNA, which spans 36 bases and is read in frame from base 1. V gives up 6 bases and J gives up 8 bases, and the segment between their germline ends measures 13 bases. Points the paper makes about the study in general: Every single 10 ml sample contained the 1,000 most abundant TCRbeta clonotypes from the pooled draws. Evidence of cross-contamination, likely from batch processing, showed up in one pair of TCRbeta libraries, so the UMI-sequence pairs shared by that pair of libraries were removed. TCRbeta rarefaction curves did not fully plateau, suggesting under-sequencing or many low-abundance clonotypes. No improvement in the overlap of rare TCRbeta clonotypes was observed when tubes were pooled, implying that much larger blood volumes would be needed for rare TCRbeta clonotypes to be captured. When 3 or 4 tubes (roughly 27-45 ml blood) were combined, saturation was approached in coverage of the top 10,000 TCRbeta clonotypes. Because EDTA tubes had to be fractionated immediately, the use of EDTA tubes in multi-site collections was limited. When technical replicate libraries were compared, 85% to 95% of the top 10,000 TCRbeta clonotypes in one library also turned up in the other.

Sample: peripheral blood. The TCR comes from a human donor in good health. The rearranged chain carries TRBV10-3 and TRBJ1-1; TRBD1 could be the D gene, as 5 bases match. The nucleotides read TGTGCCATCAGCCAAGGGACGGTGGAAGCTTTCTTT. This translates into CAISQGTVEAFF.